This note documents a single TCR beta chain sequence. Antigen specificity is unknown. The read finishes 3 residues shy of the CDR3 end, and the germline J gene is used to complete it. Equal genomic DNA amounts from CVID and control samples were sequenced. Sequencing used immunoSEQ multiplex PCR; TCRdb keeps in-frame clones, though not all of them. The sample presents fewer than 75,000 clones, none singletons. The data derive from a study of T cell clonality in common variable immunodeficiency. Whole-study results and caveats: Compared with healthy controls, CVID subjects showed increased TCRbeta clonality, mostly in about a third.

Most patients and controls had Caucasian heritage. Germline CDR1 SNHLY, CDR2 FYNNEI. The length of the CDR3 is 13 residues. Trimming cost V 8 bases and J 5 bases, with 16 bases left between them. Input material: peripheral blood mononuclear cells. The TCR sequence derives from a person aged 18-70 years in good health. This rearrangement joins TRBV2 to TRBJ2-7, with D possibly TRBD1 on 6 matching bases. CDR3 bases read: TGTGCCAGCCCTAGGACAGTGTGGGACGAG. It codes for CASPRTVWDE. The complete CDR3 reads CASPRTVWDEQYF.